The 9 T cell receptor beta chains below come from one sample, sequenced in a study of Ad26.COV2.S vaccination and SARS-CoV-2 variants. Regarding treatment: around 19 received Ad26.COV2.S at low or high dose, single or two shots; 5 received placebo; per-sample allocation not given. Sampling took place 63 days after the first vaccine or placebo injection. The method was immunoSEQ multiplex PCR; TCRdb's version includes in-frame clones alone and lacks a portion of them. The top ten hold 1.5% to 2% of the sample, which has 360,000 or so clones, around nine tenths seen once. Specimen: peripheral blood, collected in a trial of Ad26.COV2.S vaccine versus placebo. The receptors come from a person aged 18-65 years who received the Ad26.COV2.S COVID-19 vaccine or a placebo.

The gene calls are TRBV30 and TRBJ2-3; D not resolved. Per the germline V gene, CDR1 is GTSNPN and CDR2 is SVGIG (reference sequence). V lost 0 bases, J lost 7 bases, and 8 bases lay in between. The CDR3 runs 12 residues. The CDR3, as DNA: TGTGCCTGGAGTGTAAGGGTAAATACGCAGTATTTT. Encoded protein: CAWSVRVNTQYF.

The sample holds one count of this clone. The chain is built from TRBV19 and TRBJ2-2; TRBD2 matches 10 bases. CDR1 is LNHDA, CDR2 SQIVND, per germline (reference sequence). The CDR3 extends over 12 amino acids. J lost 11 bases, V lost 6 bases, and 3 bases had no gene match. CDR3 in DNA: TGTGCCAGTAGAGCTAGCGGGAGAGAGCTGTTTTTT. Translating it yields CASRASGRELFF.

The chain joins TRBV21-1 to TRBJ2-1; the table's D call of TRBD2 was not tested on the DNA. TRBV21-1 is described as a pseudogene. There are 20 residues in the CDR3. DNA for the CDR3: TGTGCCAGCAGCCCAACTAGCGGGAGGAACCCGGAGGAACCTCACAATGAGCAGTTCTTC. Protein sequence: CASSPTSGRNPEEPHNEQFF.

The J gene is TRBJ2-2, the V gene TRBV5-1; the match to TRBD1 covers 9 bases. The V gene's germline CDR1 is SGHRS and CDR2 YFSETQ. This CDR3 has 15 residues. With 1 base clipped from V and 5 bases from J, the junction kept 3 bases outside the gene matches. The CDR3 coding sequence is TGCGCCAGCAGCTTGAGGACAGGGGAGACCGGGGAGCTGTTTTTT. Its translation is CASSLRTGETGELFF.

V gene TRBV5-1 combines with J gene TRBJ2-1; maybe TRBD2 (6 bases). Per germline, CDR1 SGHRS and CDR2 YFSETQ. The CDR3 has 16 residues. Trimming cost V 4 bases and J 0 bases, with 14 bases left between them. The DNA of the CDR3 is TGCGCCAGCAGCCCCACTAGCCCGAGCTCCTACAATGAGCAGTTCTTC. Protein product: CASSPTSPSSYNEQFF. Supplemented by reference TRBV5-1 and TRBJ2-1, the full variable domain reads KAGVTQTPRYLIKTRGQQVTLSCSPISGHRSVSWYQQTPGQGLQFLFEYFSETQRNKGNFPGRFSGRQFSNSRSEMNVSTLELGDSALYLCASSPTSPSSYNEQFFGPGTRLTVL.

The V and J genes are TRBV11-2 and TRBJ2-1, with 14 bases aligning to TRBD2. Unmatched junction bases numbered 5, after V lost 4 bases and J lost 9 bases. The germline V gene has CDR1 SGHAT and CDR2 FQNNGV. The CDR3 totals 15 residues. In nucleotides, the CDR3 is TGTGCCAGCAGCTCGGGACTAGCGGGGGCTGGTGAGCAGTTCTTC. This encodes CASSSGLAGAGEQFF.

V is TRBV27 and J is TRBJ2-5; TRBD2 matches 9 bases. Germline V gives CDR1 MNHEY, CDR2 SMNVEV (reference sequence). The CDR3 has 13 residues. The V segment lost 5 bases and the J segment 4 bases; nucleotides outside the gene matches: 2. The CDR3 region has the DNA TGTGCCAGCAGTATTAGCGGGAGAGAGACCCAGTACTTC. This gives the protein CASSISGRETQYF.

The V call is TRBV9, the J call TRBJ1-1, with a weak D call TRBD1 (6 bases). Trimming pared 3 bases from V and 2 bases from J, leaving 8 bases between. Germline V gives CDR1 SGDLS, CDR2 YYNGEE. The CDR3 covers 13 residues. CDR3 loop: CASSETGNTEAFF. CDR3 in DNA: TGTGCCAGCAGCGAGACAGGAAACACTGAAGCTTTCTTT.

The V call is TRBV3-1 (or the pseudogene TRBV3-2), the J call TRBJ1-4; 8 bases agree with TRBD1. The CDR3 length is 15 residues. V shed 5 bases, J shed 4 bases, and the junction held 6 bases outside the gene matches. The germline gives CDR1 LGHDT, CDR2 YNNKEL (reference sequence). The CDR3 spells CASSYRTGFNEKLFF. The CDR3 DNA sequence: TGTGCCAGCAGCTACCGGACAGGGTTTAATGAAAAACTGTTTTTT.